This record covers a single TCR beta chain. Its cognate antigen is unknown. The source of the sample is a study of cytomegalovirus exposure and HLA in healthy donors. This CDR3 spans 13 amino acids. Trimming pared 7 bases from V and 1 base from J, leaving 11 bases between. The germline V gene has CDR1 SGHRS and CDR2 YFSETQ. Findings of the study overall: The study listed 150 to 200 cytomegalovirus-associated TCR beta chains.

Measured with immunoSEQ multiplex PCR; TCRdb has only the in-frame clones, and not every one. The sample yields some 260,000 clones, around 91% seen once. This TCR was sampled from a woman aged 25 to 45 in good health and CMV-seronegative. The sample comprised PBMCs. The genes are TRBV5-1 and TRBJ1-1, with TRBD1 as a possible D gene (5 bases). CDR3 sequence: CASGADRNTEAFF. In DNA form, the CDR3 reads TGCGCCAGCGGGGCAGACCGGAACACTGAAGCTTTCTTT.